Below are 21 T cell receptor beta chains sequenced from a single sample in a study of CD8+ T cells in alopecia areata. In each case, RNA was isolated and then reverse transcribed into cDNA as the sequencing template. This table comes from immunoSEQ multiplex PCR, and its TCRdb copy is limited to in-frame clones, with some not included. The sample carries under 150,000 clones, less than 60% recorded once. The treatment here: oral pan-JAK inhibitor, 5-10 mg twice daily. The material was CD4+ T cells sorted from blood, obtained at week 24, from a patient treated with tofacitinib. These receptor sequences come from a human donor with alopecia areata.

The rearrangement joins TRBV25-1 to TRBJ1-2; TRBD1 matches at 8 bases. Trimming at V came to 3 bases and at J to 7 bases, leaving 16 bases not matched to a gene. Germline loops: CDR1 MGHDK, CDR2 SYGVNS. The CDR3 covers 17 residues. CDR3 loop: CASSDPSSGGLGRGYTF. The CDR3 coding sequence is TGTGCCAGCAGTGACCCTTCGTCAGGGGGCTTGGGTCGTGGCTACACCTTC.

This clone came up a few times. The chain has TRBV29-1 and TRBJ2-3; D call uncertain. The germline V and J ends were trimmed by 3 bases and 0 bases, with 13 bases remaining between them. This CDR3 has 15 residues. Germline assignment: CDR1 SQVTM and CDR2 ANQGSEA. The CDR3 bases are TGCAGCGTTGATAGGGTCCCCAAGAGCACAGATACGCAGTATTTT. Its protein is CSVDRVPKSTDTQYF.

This clone was found once. The same CDR3 arises from other DNA sequences in this sample as well. V is TRBV30 and J is TRBJ1-1; D is perhaps TRBD1 (6 bases). Trimming took 0 bases from V and 2 from J, leaving 7 bases between them. The CDR3 extends over 13 amino acids. Germline V gene data show CDR1 as GTSNPN and CDR2 as SVGIG (reference sequence). Here the CDR3 reads CAWSVQGNTEAFF. CDR3 nucleotide sequence: TGTGCCTGGAGTGTACAGGGAAACACTGAAGCTTTCTTT.

The V and J genes are TRBV9 and TRBJ2-7; no clear D gene. Trimming took 0 bases from V and 7 from J, leaving 8 bases between them. The CDR3 is 12 residues long. Germline V lookup: CDR1 SGDLS, CDR2 YYNGEE. The CDR3 DNA is TGTGCCAGCAGCGTAGGGCAGTTGGAGCAGTACTTC. This gives the protein CASSVGQLEQYF.

This chain joins TRBV29-1 and TRBJ1-1; tentatively, D is TRBD1 (6 bases). Germline values: CDR1 SQVTM, CDR2 ANQGSEA. The CDR3 contains 11 residues. V was shortened by 5 bases and J by 6 bases, with 10 bases between the two germline ends. This CDR3 reads CSVKQGAEAFF. CDR3 DNA: TGCAGCGTTAAACAGGGCGCTGAAGCTTTCTTT. The full variable domain, in which reference TRBV29-1 and TRBJ1-1 provide the parts outside the CDR3, is SAVISQKPSRDICQRGTSLTIQCQVDSQVTMMFWYRQQPGQSLTLIATANQGSEATYESGFVIDKFPISRPNLTFSTLTVSNMSPEDSSIYLCSVKQGAEAFFGQGTRLTVV.

The V gene is TRBV6-5, the J gene TRBJ1-5; unclear D gene. The V end was cut by 2 bases, the J end by 4 bases, with 6 bases between. The CDR3 spans 13 residues. Germline lookup yields CDR1 MNHEY and CDR2 SVGAGI. As DNA, the CDR3 is TGTGCCAGCAGTTACCGGAGAAATCAGCCCCAGCATTTT. It codes for CASSYRRNQPQHF.

The rearrangement uses TRBV7-6 and TRBJ2-3; D may be TRBD1 (6 bases). The germline V gene encodes CDR1 SGHVS and CDR2 FNYEAQ. CDR3 length: 14 residues. V was trimmed by 5 bases and J by 0 bases, leaving 9 bases between them. CDR3 in DNA: TGTGCCAGCAGCCGGACAGCTAGCACAGATACGCAGTATTTT. Translating it yields CASSRTASTDTQYF.

This clone has only one observation. The gene calls are TRBV11-2 and TRBJ1-2; 7 bases are shared with TRBD1. CDR3 length: 15 residues. Germline lookup yields CDR1 SGHAT and CDR2 FQNNGV. V was pared by 0 bases and J by 4 bases, with 5 bases of the junction left unmatched. CDR3 region: CASSLDQGQVYGYTF. CDR3 nucleotide sequence: TGTGCCAGCAGCTTAGATCAAGGACAGGTCTATGGCTACACCTTC.

V and J are TRBV16 and TRBJ1-5; D uncertain. This CDR3 has 14 amino acids. The V and J ends lost 4 bases and 3 bases respectively, with 10 bases between them. CDR1 is KGHSY and CDR2 is FQNENV in the germline V gene. CDR3 protein: CASSPGPANQPQHF. The DNA of the CDR3 is TGTGCCAGCAGCCCCGGACCCGCCAATCAGCCCCAGCATTTT.

The chain's CDR3 is CSVDGEAFF. The DNA of the CDR3 is TGCAGCGTTGATGGTGAAGCTTTCTTT. The chain has TRBV29-1 and TRBJ1-1; D unresolved. Germline CDR1 SQVTM, CDR2 ANQGSEA. This CDR3 is built from 9 residues. Trimming pared 3 bases from V and 7 bases from J, leaving 3 bases between.

The V gene is TRBV29-1, the J gene TRBJ1-2; the D gene is possibly TRBD1 (6 bases). The CDR3 totals 12 residues. V lost 7 bases to trimming and J lost 5 bases, with 14 bases between them. Germline-derived CDR1 and CDR2 are SQVTM and ANQGSEA. Here the CDR3 reads CSAQQGVYGYTF. CDR3 nucleotides: TGCAGCGCCCAACAGGGAGTATATGGCTACACCTTC.

The rearrangement links TRBV4-1 to TRBJ2-7; weak D call: TRBD1 (6 bases). CDR1 and CDR2 (germline): MGHRA, YSYEKL. This CDR3 has 15 amino acids. Trimming took 1 base from V and 4 from J, leaving 14 bases between them. The CDR3 DNA reads as TGCGCCAGCAGCCAAGGACAGGCCGGGGTTTACGAGCAGTACTTC. Amino acid sequence: CASSQGQAGVYEQYF.

This rearrangement joins TRBV5-4 to TRBJ2-5; a possible D gene is TRBD1 (6 bases). CDR1 is SGHNT and CDR2 is YYREEE in the germline V gene (reference sequence). V dropped 7 bases and J dropped 6 bases, with 16 bases sitting between them. The CDR3 extends over 13 amino acids. Here the CDR3 reads CASLLQGQQTQYF. The DNA for the CDR3 is TGTGCCAGCCTGTTGCAGGGGCAGCAGACCCAGTACTTC.

This clone was counted a few times. This chain joins TRBV5-6 and TRBJ2-1; 8 nucleotides match TRBD2. CDR3 size: 14 residues. Germline V gene lookup returns CDR1 SGHDT and CDR2 YYEEEE. Trimming at V came to 2 bases and at J to 5 bases, leaving 3 bases not matched to a gene. The chain's CDR3 is CASSLAGVHNEQFF. The CDR3 nucleotides are TGTGCCAGCAGCTTAGCGGGGGTACACAATGAGCAGTTCTTC. Full variable domain (remainder filled in from reference TRBV5-6 and TRBJ2-1): DAGVTQSPTHLIKTRGQQVTLRCSPKSGHDTVSWYQQALGQGPQFIFQYYEEEERQRGNFPDRFSGHQFPNYSSELNVNALLLGDSALYLCASSLAGVHNEQFFGPGTRLTVL.

The chain links TRBV5-4 to TRBJ2-5; tentatively, D is TRBD2 (6 bases). The CDR3 spans 13 residues. From germline, CDR1 is SGHNT and CDR2 YYREEE (reference sequence). V was shortened by 4 bases and J by 4 bases, with 11 bases between the two germline ends. This CDR3 is CASSMEGRETQYF. The CDR3 nucleotides read TGTGCCAGCAGCATGGAGGGGCGAGAGACCCAGTACTTC.

In this sample, this clone turned up once. The rearrangement joins TRBV10-3 to TRBJ2-3; tentatively, D is TRBD1 (6 bases). CDR1 and CDR2 (germline): ENHRY, SYGVKD. This CDR3 region has 15 residues. Trimming stripped 7 bases from V and 4 bases from J, with 18 bases between. The CDR3 reads CAIKDQGKSSDTQYF. CDR3 bases: TGTGCCATCAAAGACCAGGGGAAGTCTTCAGATACGCAGTATTTT.

The chain is built from TRBV7-2 and TRBJ2-5; D not resolved. The V gene lost 3 bases and the J gene lost 2 bases, with 10 bases spanning the gap. Germline V gene sequence: CDR1 SGHTA, CDR2 FQGNSA. CDR3 length: 14 residues. CDR3 loop: CASSFGTAQETQYF. DNA for the CDR3: TGTGCCAGCAGCTTCGGAACGGCTCAAGAGACCCAGTACTTC.

About this clone itself: One junction end disagrees with the germline gene, perhaps due to a read error. The chain joins TRBV7-7 to TRBJ2-1; no clear D gene. The CDR3 spans 14 residues. The germline V gene has CDR1 SSHAT and CDR2 FNYEAQ (reference sequence). The CDR3 nucleotides are TGTGCTAGCAGCTTAGATGGCCAAAACAATGAGCAGTTCTTC. Amino acid sequence: CASSLDGQNNEQFF.

The gene calls are TRBV1 and TRBJ2-7; TRBD2 is taken as the D call from the table, unchecked against the DNA. TRBV1 is annotated as a pseudogene. The CDR3 consists of 15 residues. CDR3 nucleotide sequence: TGCACCAGCAGCCCCCCCCATCCGGGGGCCTACGAGCAGTACTTC. Translation gives CTSSPPHPGAYEQYF.

This clone was counted between two and nine times. V and J are TRBV10-3 and TRBJ2-2; D is tentatively TRBD1 or TRBD2 (6 bases each). The germline CDR1 and CDR2 sequences are ENHRY and SYGVKD. V dropped 8 bases and J dropped 3 bases, with 22 bases sitting between them. This CDR3 region has 17 residues. DNA for the CDR3: TGTGCCATCGCCTTGATGGGGGGCTACCCCGACACCGGGGAGCTGTTTTTT. Protein: CAIALMGGYPDTGELFF.

This chain connects TRBV15 to TRBJ1-5; no clear D. V shed 3 bases and J shed 0 bases, with 12 bases lying between them. Germline V gene sequence: CDR1 LNHNV, CDR2 YYDKDF (reference sequence). This CDR3 is 16 amino acids long. The CDR3 here is CATSSGWEYSNQPQHF. The CDR3 DNA reads as TGTGCCACCAGCAGCGGGTGGGAATATAGCAATCAGCCCCAGCATTTT.